This TCR beta chain comes out of a study of graft-versus-host responses after intestinal transplantation. At the level of the study: Grafts were multivisceral, liver-intestinal, or isolated intestinal. Every recipient underwent anti-thymocyte globulin induction, then tacrolimus and steroids for about three years.

As regards this clone: The target antigen is unknown.

Study-level results: Graft-versus-host to host-versus-graft clonal ratios in allografts were high in patients with graft-donor T cell macrochimerism. Present in recipient marrow, GvH clones included some that appeared first in ileum or blood.

Profiling relied on immunoSEQ multiplex PCR, and the TCRdb table lists in-frame clones only, not all of them. The sample records over 90,000 clones, 90% to 95% being singletons. The CDR3 runs 15 residues. The germline V gene encodes CDR1 SNHLY and CDR2 FYNNEI. With V trimmed by 8 bases and J by 9 bases, 17 bases remained unmatched. The sequences come from unstimulated CD4+ T cells sorted from spleen or lymph node cells, collected before transplant. This TCR was sampled from a human donor who was the organ donor for an intestinal transplant. This chain joins TRBV2 and TRBJ2-7; 9 bases are shared with TRBD1. The chain's CDR3 is CASGDYRGQSPRQYF. The CDR3 region has the DNA TGTGCCAGCGGCGACTACAGGGGGCAATCTCCGCGGCAGTACTTC.